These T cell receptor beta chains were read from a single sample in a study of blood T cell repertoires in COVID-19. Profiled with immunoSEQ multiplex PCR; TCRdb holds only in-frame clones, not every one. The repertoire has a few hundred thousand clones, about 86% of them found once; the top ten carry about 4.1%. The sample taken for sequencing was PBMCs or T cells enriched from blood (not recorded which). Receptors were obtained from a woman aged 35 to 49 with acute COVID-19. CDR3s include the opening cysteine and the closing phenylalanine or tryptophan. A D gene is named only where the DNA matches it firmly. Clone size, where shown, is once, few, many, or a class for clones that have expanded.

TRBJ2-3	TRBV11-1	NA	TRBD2	CASSLVTSGLTDTQYF	TGTGCCAGCAGCTTAGTAACTAGCGGTCTCACAGATACGCAGTATTTT
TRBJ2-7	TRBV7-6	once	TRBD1	CASSPGTGEREQYF	TGTGCCAGCAGCCCCGGGACAGGGGAAAGGGAGCAGTACTTC
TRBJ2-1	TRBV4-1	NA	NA	CASSQVETSLYNEQFF	TGCGCCAGCAGCCAAGTTGAAACTAGCCTCTACAATGAGCAGTTCTTC
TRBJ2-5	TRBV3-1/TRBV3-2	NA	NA	CASTVDDNQETQYF	TGTGCCAGCACGGTTGACGACAACCAAGAGACCCAGTACTTC
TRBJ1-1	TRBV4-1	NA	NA	CASSQGRKGDRNTEAFF	TGCGCCAGCAGCCAAGGAAGGAAGGGGGATAGGAACACTGAAGCTTTCTTT
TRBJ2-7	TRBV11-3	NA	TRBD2	CASSPMGGVEQYF	TGTGCCAGCAGCCCCATGGGGGGGGTCGAGCAGTACTTC
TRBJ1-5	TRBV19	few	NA	CASSIWESNQPQHF	TGTGCCAGTAGTATATGGGAGAGCAATCAGCCCCAGCATTTT
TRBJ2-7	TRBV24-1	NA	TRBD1	CATSPADRASDEQYF	TGTGCCACCAGTCCGGCGGACAGGGCTTCGGACGAGCAGTACTTC
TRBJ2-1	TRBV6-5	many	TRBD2	CASSRAGGWDEQFF	TGTGCCAGCAGTAGAGCGGGAGGGTGGGATGAGCAGTTCTTC
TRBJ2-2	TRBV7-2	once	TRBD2	CASSLAGGPTGELFF	TGTGCCAGCAGCTTAGCGGGAGGGCCAACCGGGGAGCTGTTTTTT
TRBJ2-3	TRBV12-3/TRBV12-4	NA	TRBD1	CAIGTGFTDTQYF	TGTGCCATCGGGACAGGGTTTACAGATACGCAGTATTTT
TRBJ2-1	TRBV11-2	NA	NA	CASSLTQGKNEQFF	TGTGCCAGCAGCTTAACACAGGGCAAAAATGAGCAGTTCTTC
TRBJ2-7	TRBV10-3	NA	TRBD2	CAIRGTSGSYEQYF	TGTGCCATCAGAGGGACTAGCGGTTCCTACGAGCAGTACTTC
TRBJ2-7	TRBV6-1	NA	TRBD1	CASSENRDRVTPSSYEQYF	TGTGCCAGCAGTGAAAACCGGGACAGGGTGACCCCCTCCTCCTACGAGCAGTACTTC
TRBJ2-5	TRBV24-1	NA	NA	CATSDGGRHGETQYF	TGTGCCACCAGTGATGGGGGCCGTCATGGGGAGACCCAGTACTTC
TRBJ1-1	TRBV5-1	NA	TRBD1	CASSLTGATEAFF	TGCGCCAGCAGCTTAACAGGGGCCACTGAAGCTTTCTTT
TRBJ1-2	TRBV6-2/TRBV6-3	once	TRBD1	CASSLGTDLYGYTF	TGTGCCAGCAGCCTCGGGACAGATCTCTATGGCTACACCTTC
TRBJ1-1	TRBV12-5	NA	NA	CASGLVLGGRKNTEAFF	TGTGCTAGTGGTTTGGTACTCGGAGGGAGGAAGAACACTGAAGCTTTCTTT
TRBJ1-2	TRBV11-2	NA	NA	CASSLDNRQNGIYGYTF	TGTGCCAGCAGCTTAGATAACCGACAAAACGGGATCTATGGCTACACCTTC
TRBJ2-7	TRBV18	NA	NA	CASSPQEARGASEQYF	TGTGCCAGCTCACCCCAAGAAGCCAGGGGGGCGTCCGAGCAGTACTTC
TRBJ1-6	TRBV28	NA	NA	CASTTGGLNSYNSPLHF	TGTGCCAGCACCACTGGAGGCCTCAACTCCTATAATTCACCCCTCCACTTT
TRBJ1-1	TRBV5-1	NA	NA	CASSWTVGPEAEAFF	TGCGCCAGCAGTTGGACAGTCGGACCTGAGGCTGAAGCTTTCTTT
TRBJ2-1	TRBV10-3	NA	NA	CAISESGYYNEQFF	TGTGCCATCAGTGAGTCCGGGTACTACAATGAGCAGTTCTTC
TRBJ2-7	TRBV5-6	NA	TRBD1	CASSSDRESSGPNEQYF	TGTGCCAGCAGCTCGGACAGGGAAAGTTCTGGGCCCAACGAGCAGTACTTC
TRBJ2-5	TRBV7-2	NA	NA	CASSLGRSQETQYF	TGTGCCAGCAGCTTAGGTCGCAGCCAAGAGACCCAGTACTTC
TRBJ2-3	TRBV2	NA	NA	CASLRGKSTDTQYF	TGTGCCAGCCTACGGGGGAAAAGCACAGATACGCAGTATTTT
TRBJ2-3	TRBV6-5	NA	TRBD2	CASKPSGSTDTQYF	TGTGCCAGCAAACCTAGCGGGAGCACAGATACGCAGTATTTT
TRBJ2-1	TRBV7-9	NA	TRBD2	CASSFSGRNEQFF	TGTGCCAGCAGCTTTAGCGGGAGAAATGAGCAGTTCTTC
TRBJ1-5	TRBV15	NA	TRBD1	CATSPLPGQVSNQPQHF	TGTGCCACCAGCCCCCTCCCGGGACAGGTTTCCAATCAGCCCCAGCATTTT
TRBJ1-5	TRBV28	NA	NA	CASSLRTSAQHF	TGTGCCAGCAGTTTAAGGACATCGGCCCAGCATTTT
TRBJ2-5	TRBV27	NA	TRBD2	CASSWTSGRAGTQYF	TGTGCCAGCAGTTGGACTAGCGGGAGGGCGGGGACCCAGTACTTC
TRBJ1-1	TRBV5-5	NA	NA	CASSEGVGTEAFF	TGTGCCAGCAGCGAAGGGGTGGGAACTGAAGCTTTCTTT
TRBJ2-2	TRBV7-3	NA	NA	CASSPPEGRNTGELFF	TGTGCCAGCAGCCCCCCGGAGGGGAGGAACACCGGGGAGCTGTTTTTT
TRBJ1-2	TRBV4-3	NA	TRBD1	CASSTGQGVNYGYTF	TGCGCCAGCAGCACAGGACAGGGGGTAAACTATGGCTACACCTTC
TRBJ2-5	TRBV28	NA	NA	CASSSHQETQYF	TGTGCCAGCAGTTCCCATCAAGAGACCCAGTACTTC
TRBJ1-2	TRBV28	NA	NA	CASSLSWLPIGYTF	TGTGCCAGCAGTTTATCGTGGCTGCCAATTGGCTACACCTTC
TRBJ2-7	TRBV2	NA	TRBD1	CASSRDRGLWGQYF	TGTGCCAGCTCCCGGGACAGGGGGCTGTGGGGGCAGTACTTC
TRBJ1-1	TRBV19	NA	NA	CASSIPSTGLNTEAFF	TGTGCCAGTAGTATCCCCTCAACAGGGCTGAACACTGAAGCTTTCTTT
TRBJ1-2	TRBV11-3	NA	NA	CASSLGGGYYGYTF	TGTGCCAGCAGCTTAGGCGGAGGCTACTATGGCTACACCTTC
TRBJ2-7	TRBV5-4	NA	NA	CASSFQGEEYEQYF	TGTGCCAGCAGCTTCCAGGGTGAGGAGTACGAGCAGTACTTC
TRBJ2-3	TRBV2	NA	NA	CASRPNTDTQYF	TGTGCCAGCAGACCTAACACAGATACGCAGTATTTT
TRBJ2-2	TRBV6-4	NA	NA	CASSDGQNTGELFF	TGTGCCAGCAGTGACGGACAGAACACCGGGGAGCTGTTTTTT
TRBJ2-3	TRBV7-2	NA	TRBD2	CASSHFRGLVLTDTQYF	TGTGCCAGCAGCCATTTTCGGGGACTAGTTCTGACAGATACGCAGTATTTT
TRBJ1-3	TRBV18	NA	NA	CASSPGTLSSGNTIYF	TGTGCCAGCTCACCGGGGACACTTAGCTCTGGAAACACCATATATTTT
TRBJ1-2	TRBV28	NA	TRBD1	CASRPPGQGLGYTF	TGTGCCAGCAGGCCTCCGGGACAGGGTCTGGGCTACACCTTC
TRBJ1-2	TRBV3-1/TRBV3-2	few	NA	CASSQQGPGYTF	TGTGCCAGCAGCCAACAGGGGCCCGGCTACACCTTC
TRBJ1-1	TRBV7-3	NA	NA	CASSLEENTEAFF	TGTGCCAGCAGCTTAGAGGAGAACACTGAAGCTTTCTTT